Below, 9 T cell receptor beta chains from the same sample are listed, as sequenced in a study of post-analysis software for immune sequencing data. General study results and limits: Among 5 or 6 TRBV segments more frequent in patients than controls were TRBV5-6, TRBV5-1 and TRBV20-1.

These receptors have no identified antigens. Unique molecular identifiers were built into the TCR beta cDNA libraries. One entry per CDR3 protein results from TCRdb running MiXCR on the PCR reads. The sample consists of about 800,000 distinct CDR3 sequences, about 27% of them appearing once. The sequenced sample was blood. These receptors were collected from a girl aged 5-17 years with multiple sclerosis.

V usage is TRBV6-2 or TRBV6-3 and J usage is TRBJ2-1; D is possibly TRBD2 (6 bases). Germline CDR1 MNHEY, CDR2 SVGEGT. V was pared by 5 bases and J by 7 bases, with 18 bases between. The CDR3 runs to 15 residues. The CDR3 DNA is TGTGCCAGCAGTCAATGGGCGGCCCGGGGGAATGAGCAGTTCTTC. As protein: CASSQWAARGNEQFF.

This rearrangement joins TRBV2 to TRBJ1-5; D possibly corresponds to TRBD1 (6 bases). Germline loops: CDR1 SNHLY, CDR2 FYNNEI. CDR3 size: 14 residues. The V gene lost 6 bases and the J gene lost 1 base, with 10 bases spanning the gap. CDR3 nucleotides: TGTGCCAGCAGGGCAGGACAGAGCAATCAGCCCCAGCATTTT. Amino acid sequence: CASRAGQSNQPQHF.

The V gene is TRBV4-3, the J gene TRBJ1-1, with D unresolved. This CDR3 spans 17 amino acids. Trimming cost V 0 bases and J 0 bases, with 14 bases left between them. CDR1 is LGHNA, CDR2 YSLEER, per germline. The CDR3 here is CASSQDLVTRLNTEAFF. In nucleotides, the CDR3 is TGCGCCAGCAGCCAAGATCTCGTTACTAGGTTGAACACTGAAGCTTTCTTT.

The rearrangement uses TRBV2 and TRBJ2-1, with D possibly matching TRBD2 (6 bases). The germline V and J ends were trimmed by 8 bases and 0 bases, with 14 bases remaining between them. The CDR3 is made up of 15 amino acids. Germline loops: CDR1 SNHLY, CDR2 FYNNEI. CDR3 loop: CASASRGNSYNEQFF. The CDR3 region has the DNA TGTGCCAGCGCTAGTCGGGGGAACTCCTACAATGAGCAGTTCTTC.

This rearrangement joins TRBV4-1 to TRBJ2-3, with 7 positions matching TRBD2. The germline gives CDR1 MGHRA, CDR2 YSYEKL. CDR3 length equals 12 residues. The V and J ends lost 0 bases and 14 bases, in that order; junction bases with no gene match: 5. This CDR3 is CASSQDGRDLYF. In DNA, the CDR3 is TGCGCCAGCAGCCAAGATGGGAGGGACTTGTATTTT.

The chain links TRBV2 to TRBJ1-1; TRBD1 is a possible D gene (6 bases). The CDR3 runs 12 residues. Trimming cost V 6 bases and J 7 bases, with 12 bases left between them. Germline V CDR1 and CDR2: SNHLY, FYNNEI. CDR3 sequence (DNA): TGTGCCAGCAGACGCAAGACAGGTGAAGCTTTCTTT. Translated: CASRRKTGEAFF.

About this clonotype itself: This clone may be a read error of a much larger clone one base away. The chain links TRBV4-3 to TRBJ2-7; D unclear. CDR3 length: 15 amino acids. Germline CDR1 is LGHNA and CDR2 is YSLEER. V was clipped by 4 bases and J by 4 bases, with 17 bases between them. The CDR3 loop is CASSRAWPVRYEQYF. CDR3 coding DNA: TGCGCCAGCAGCCGAGCTTGGCCAGTGAGGTACGAGCAGTACTTC.

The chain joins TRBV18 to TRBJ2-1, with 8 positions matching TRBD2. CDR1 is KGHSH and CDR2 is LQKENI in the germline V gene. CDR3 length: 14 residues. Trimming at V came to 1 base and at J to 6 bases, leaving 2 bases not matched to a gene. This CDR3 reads CASSPLGGVNEQFF. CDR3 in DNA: TGTGCCAGCTCACCACTCGGGGGGGTCAATGAGCAGTTCTTC.

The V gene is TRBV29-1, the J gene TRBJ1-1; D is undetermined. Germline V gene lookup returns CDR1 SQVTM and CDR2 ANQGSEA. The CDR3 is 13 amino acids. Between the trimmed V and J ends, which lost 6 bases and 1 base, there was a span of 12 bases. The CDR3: CSVAAGGNTEAFF. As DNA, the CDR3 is TGCAGCGTCGCAGCAGGAGGGAACACTGAAGCTTTCTTT.